The 7 T cell receptor beta chains given below trace back to one sample, sequenced in a study of identical twins. Using its own MiXCR run on the 5' RACE reads, TCRdb lists one record per CDR3 protein. The sample yields approximately 350,000 distinct CDR3 sequences, approximately 13% seen once. The same data also contributed to another study, on yellow fever vaccine responses in identical twins.

Material: CD8+ T cells sorted from blood. These receptors were collected from a woman younger than 30 in good health.

This clonotype was recorded a few times. The gene calls are TRBV24-1 and TRBJ2-2; maybe TRBD1 (6 bases). Trimming removed 7 bases at V and 2 bases at J, with 10 bases between. CDR3 length equals 14 residues. CDR1 KGHDR and CDR2 SFDVKD come from the germline V gene. The CDR3 coding sequence is TGTGCCACCAGCCGGGACACAAACACCGGGGAGCTGTTTTTT. Amino acid sequence: CATSRDTNTGELFF.

V usage is TRBV2 and J usage is TRBJ2-1; TRBD1 matches at 8 bases. V shed 8 bases and J 6 bases; nucleotides not matched to a gene: 9. The CDR3 has 14 residues. The germline V gene has CDR1 SNHLY and CDR2 FYNNEI. The CDR3 spells CASRERGQGNEQFF. In DNA form, the CDR3 reads TGTGCCAGCCGAGAACGAGGACAGGGCAATGAGCAGTTCTTC.

This clonotype was seen a handful of times. CDR3 sequence (DNA): TGTGCCAGCAGCTTGGGACAGCACTACGAGCAGTACTTC. Translating it yields CASSLGQHYEQYF. V usage is TRBV5-4 and J usage is TRBJ2-7; the D gene is possibly TRBD1 (5 bases). The CDR3 contains 13 residues. The germline gives CDR1 SGHNT, CDR2 YYREEE (reference sequence). V was trimmed by 0 bases and J by 3 bases, leaving 7 bases between them.

This rearrangement joins TRBV7-9 to TRBJ1-2; 9 positions agree with TRBD1. Germline CDR1 SEHNR, CDR2 FQNEAQ (reference sequence). Trimming took 1 base from V and 8 from J; bases not matched to a gene: 11. The CDR3 sequence is 16 residues long. CDR3 amino acids: CASSLGPTGGERGYTF. For the CDR3, the DNA is TGTGCCAGCAGCTTAGGGCCCACAGGGGGCGAGCGGGGCTACACCTTC.

This chain joins TRBV5-6 and TRBJ2-1; tentatively, D is TRBD1 (7 bases). The V end lost 9 bases, the J end lost 6 bases, and 13 bases lay between the germline ends. The germline V gene encodes CDR1 SGHDT and CDR2 YYEEEE. This CDR3 is built from 12 residues. The CDR3 bases are TGTGCCATGAGCCAGGGGGGCAATGAGCAGTTCTTC. Its translation: CAMSQGGNEQFF.

The chain has TRBV13 and TRBJ2-7; a weak D match, TRBD1 (5 bases). V shed 3 bases and J shed 0 bases, with 12 bases lying between them. Germline V gene data show CDR1 as PRHDT and CDR2 as FYEKMQ (reference sequence). CDR3 length equals 15 residues. The CDR3 reads CASSFTGSFSYEQYF. The CDR3 DNA follows: TGTGCCAGCAGCTTTACAGGTTCCTTCTCCTACGAGCAGTACTTC.

The table lists this clonotype with a few counts. The gene calls are TRBV6-1 and TRBJ2-7; tentative D call: TRBD1 (5 bases). The V end was cut by 8 bases, the J end by 2 bases, with 16 bases between. The CDR3 contains 14 residues. Germline CDR1 and CDR2: MNHNS and SASEGT. The CDR3 DNA is TGTGCCAGCCAAGGGTGGCAGGGCACCTACGAGCAGTACTTC. Encoded protein: CASQGWQGTYEQYF.